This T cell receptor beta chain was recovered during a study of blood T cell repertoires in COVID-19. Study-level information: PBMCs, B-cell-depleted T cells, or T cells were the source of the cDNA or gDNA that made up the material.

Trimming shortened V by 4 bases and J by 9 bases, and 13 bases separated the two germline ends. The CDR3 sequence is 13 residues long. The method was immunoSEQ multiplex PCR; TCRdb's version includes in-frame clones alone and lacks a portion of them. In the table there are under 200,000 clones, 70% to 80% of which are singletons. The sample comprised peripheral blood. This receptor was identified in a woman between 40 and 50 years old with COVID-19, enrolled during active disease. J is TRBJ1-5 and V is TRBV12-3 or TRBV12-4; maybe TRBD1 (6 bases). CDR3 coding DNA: TGTGCCAGCAGTTGGGGGCCTGGGGCGCCCCAGCATTTT. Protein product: CASSWGPGAPQHF.